The sequence of this T cell receptor beta chain was determined in a study of T cells in Graves' hyperthyroidism and ophthalmopathy. V lost 3 bases and J lost 6; bases outside the gene matches: 0. Germline V gene data show CDR1 as DFQATT and CDR2 as SNEGSKA (reference sequence). There are 12 residues in the CDR3. This clonotype occurred a few times. RNA transcripts yielded amplified TCR beta CDR3 regions. The TCR CDR3 was amplified in a first-round RT-PCR using the HTBI primer set. TCRdb re-called the multiplex PCR reads through MiXCR, storing one row per CDR3 protein. The sample contains 200,000 to 250,000 distinct CDR3 sequences, 16% of which appear only once.

Sequencing used blood. The chain has TRBV20-1 and TRBJ2-4; TRBD1 aligns across 9 bases. This receptor was obtained from a woman aged 18-29 years with Graves' ophthalmopathy. The CDR3 protein is CSARGQGNIQYF. The CDR3 DNA follows: TGCAGTGCTAGGGGACAGGGAAACATTCAGTACTTC.